This T cell receptor (beta chain) was found in a study of technical replicates of blood from a handful of donors. Per germline, CDR1 SQVTM and CDR2 ANQGSEA. Deletions cut 7 bases from V and 6 bases from J, with 24 bases between. The CDR3 has 15 residues. Using immunoSEQ multiplex PCR, the repertoire was profiled, and TCRdb retains in-frame clones only, with some absent. The sample comprises more than 65,000 clones, approximately 97% of which are singletons, and about 0.3% rests with the top ten. The sequence was collected from a human donor in good health. The chain recombines TRBV29-1 with TRBJ1-2; a possible D gene is TRBD1 (5 bases). The sequenced material came from T cells isolated from PBMCs. The CDR3 loop reads CSADRTGTEEDGYTF. CDR3 DNA sequence: TGCAGCGCCGACAGAACAGGCACAGAAGAGGATGGCTACACCTTC.